The clone carrying this T cell receptor beta chain turned up a few times. The germline gives CDR1 SGDLS, CDR2 YYNGEE. The V and J ends lost 0 bases and 3 bases respectively, with 13 bases between them. This CDR3 comprises 15 residues. This specimen comes from a study of blood T cells in healthy people across ages. For the second PCR, which ran for roughly 6 to 11 cycles, a sample-barcoded 5' primer and a J-beta primer mix were used. TCRdb fed the 5' RACE reads into MiXCR, producing one record per CDR3 protein. The profile covers about 1.6 million distinct CDR3 sequences, with about 31% appearing a single time and roughly 10% taken by the ten largest.

Sequenced: blood. The chain carries TRBV9 and TRBJ2-7, with no clear D. The source of this sequence is a woman in her 30s in good health. Written as DNA, the CDR3 is TGTGCCAGCAGCGTAGGGGAAGCGTCCTTCTACGAGCAGTACTTC. This translates into CASSVGEASFYEQYF.